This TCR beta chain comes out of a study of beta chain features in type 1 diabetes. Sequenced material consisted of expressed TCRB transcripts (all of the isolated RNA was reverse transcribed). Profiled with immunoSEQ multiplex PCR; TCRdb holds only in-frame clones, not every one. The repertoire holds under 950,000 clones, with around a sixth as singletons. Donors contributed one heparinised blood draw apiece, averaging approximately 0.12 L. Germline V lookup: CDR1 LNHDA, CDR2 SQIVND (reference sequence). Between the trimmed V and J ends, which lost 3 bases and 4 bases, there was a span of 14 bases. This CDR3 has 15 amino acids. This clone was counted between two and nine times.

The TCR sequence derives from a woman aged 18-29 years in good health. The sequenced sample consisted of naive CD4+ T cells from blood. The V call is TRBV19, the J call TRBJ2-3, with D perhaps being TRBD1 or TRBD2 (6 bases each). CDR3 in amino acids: CASSILAGGADTQYF. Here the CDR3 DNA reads TGTGCCAGTAGTATTTTAGCCGGGGGCGCAGATACGCAGTATTTT.